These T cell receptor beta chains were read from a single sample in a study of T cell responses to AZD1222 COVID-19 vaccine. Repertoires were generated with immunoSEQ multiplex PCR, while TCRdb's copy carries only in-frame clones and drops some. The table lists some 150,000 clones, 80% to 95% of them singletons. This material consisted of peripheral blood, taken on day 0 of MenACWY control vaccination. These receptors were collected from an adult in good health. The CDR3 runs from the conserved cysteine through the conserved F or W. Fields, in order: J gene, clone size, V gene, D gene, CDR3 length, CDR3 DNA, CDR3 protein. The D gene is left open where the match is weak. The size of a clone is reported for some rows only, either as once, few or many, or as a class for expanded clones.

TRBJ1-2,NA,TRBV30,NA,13,TGTGCCTGGAGTGTAACTCCCAGTCTTGGATACACCTTC,CAWSVTPSLGYTF
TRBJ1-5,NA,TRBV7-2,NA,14,TGTGCCAGCAGCTTAATGTCAGGGAAGCAGCCCCAGCATTTT,CASSLMSGKQPQHF
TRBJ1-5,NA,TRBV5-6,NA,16,TGTGCCAGCAGCTTGGGCAGGGCCTATAGCAATCAGCCCCAGCATTTT,CASSLGRAYSNQPQHF
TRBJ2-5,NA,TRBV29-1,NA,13,TGCAGCGTTGTGGGGGGTTGGGAAGAGACCCAGTACTTC,CSVVGGWEETQYF
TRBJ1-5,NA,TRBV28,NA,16,TGTGCCAGCAGTTTGCTCGAGGGGGGCGTCAATCAGCCCCAGCATTTT,CASSLLEGGVNQPQHF
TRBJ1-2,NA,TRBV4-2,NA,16,TGTGCCAGCAGCCAAGAGGCAGGCAGGGACCACTATGGCTACACCTTC,CASSQEAGRDHYGYTF
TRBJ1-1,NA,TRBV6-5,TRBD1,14,TGTGCCAGCAGAGGGACAGGGCGAGACACTGAAGCTTTCTTT,CASRGTGRDTEAFF
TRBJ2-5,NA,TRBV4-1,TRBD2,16,TGCGCCAGCAGCCAAGACCTAGCGGGAGGTGTAGAGACCCAGTACTTC,CASSQDLAGGVETQYF
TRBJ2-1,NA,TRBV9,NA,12,TGTGCCAGCAGCCCCACAGTTTATGAGCAGTTCTTC,CASSPTVYEQFF
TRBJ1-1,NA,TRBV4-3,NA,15,TGCGCCAGCAGCCCCTTCTGGACAGAGAACACTGAAGCTTTCTTT,CASSPFWTENTEAFF
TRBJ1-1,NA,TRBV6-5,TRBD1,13,TGTGCCAGCCGCGGACAGGGAGGAACTGAAGCTTTCTTT,CASRGQGGTEAFF
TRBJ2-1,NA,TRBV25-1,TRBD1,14,TGTGCCAGCAGTGCCTCAGGGGGCAAGAATGAGCAGTTCTTC,CASSASGGKNEQFF
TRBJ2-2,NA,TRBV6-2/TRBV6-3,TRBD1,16,TGTGCCAGCAGCAAGGGACAGGCACGAGGCACCGGGGAGCTGTTTTTT,CASSKGQARGTGELFF
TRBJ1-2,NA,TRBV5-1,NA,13,TGCGCCAGCAGCTTGGAACAGAACTATGGCTACACCTTC,CASSLEQNYGYTF
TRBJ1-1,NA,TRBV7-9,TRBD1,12,TGTGCCAGCAGCGACAGGGACTTCGAAGCTTTCTTT,CASSDRDFEAFF
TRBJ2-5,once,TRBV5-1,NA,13,TGCGCCAGCAGCTTGGAGGGGGGAGAGACCCAGTACTTC,CASSLEGGETQYF
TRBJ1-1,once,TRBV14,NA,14,TGTGCCAGCAGCCAAACCGGCGGCGGGACGGAAGCTTTCTTT,CASSQTGGGTEAFF
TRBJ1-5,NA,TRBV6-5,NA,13,TGTGCCAGCAGGGAGAGGACCCAGCAGCCCCAGCATTTT,CASRERTQQPQHF
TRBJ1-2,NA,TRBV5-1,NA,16,TGCGCCAGCAGCCCCGATGGGAGGGGCAATAACTATGGCTACACCTTC,CASSPDGRGNNYGYTF
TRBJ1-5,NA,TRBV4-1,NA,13,TGCGCCAGCAGCCATGGGGGAAACCAGCCCCAGCATTTT,CASSHGGNQPQHF
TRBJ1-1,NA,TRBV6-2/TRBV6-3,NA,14,TGTGCCAGCAGTTTTTCCAGGGGGAACACTGAAGCTTTCTTT,CASSFSRGNTEAFF
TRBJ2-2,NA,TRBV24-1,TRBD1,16,TGTGCCACCAGTGATTCTGGACAGGGGGCCACCGGGGAGCTGTTTTTT,CATSDSGQGATGELFF
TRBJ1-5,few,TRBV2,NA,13,TGTGCCAGCAAGAGGGATAGCAATCAGCCCCAGCATTTT,CASKRDSNQPQHF
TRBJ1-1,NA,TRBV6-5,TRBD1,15,TGTGCCAGCAGGGGACAGGGCGCCAAAAACACTGAAGCTTTCTTT,CASRGQGAKNTEAFF
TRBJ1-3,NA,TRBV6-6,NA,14,TGTGCCAGCAGTACGGGGGACTCTGGAAACACCATATATTTT,CASSTGDSGNTIYF
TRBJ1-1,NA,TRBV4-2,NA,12,TGTGCCAGCAGCCAAATAGACACTGAAGCTTTCTTT,CASSQIDTEAFF
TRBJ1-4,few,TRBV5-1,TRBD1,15,TGCGCCAGCAGCTGGAGACAGGGAACTAATGAAAAACTGTTTTTT,CASSWRQGTNEKLFF
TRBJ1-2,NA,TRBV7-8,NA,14,TGTGCCAGCAGCCCCAAGGACAGTCTTCGGGGGTACACCTTC,CASSPKDSLRGYTF
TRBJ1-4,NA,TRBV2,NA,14,TGTGCCAGCAGTGAAAGGGAAGAAAATGAAAAACTGTTTTTT,CASSEREENEKLFF
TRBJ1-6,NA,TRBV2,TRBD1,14,TGTGCCAGCACCGGGACAGGGGGTAATTCACCCCTCCACTTT,CASTGTGGNSPLHF
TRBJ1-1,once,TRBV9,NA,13,TGTGCCAGCAGCGTAGGAGGGGACACTGAAGCTTTCTTT,CASSVGGDTEAFF
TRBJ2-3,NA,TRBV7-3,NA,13,TGTGCCAGCAGCCCGACGAGCACAGATACGCAGTATTTT,CASSPTSTDTQYF
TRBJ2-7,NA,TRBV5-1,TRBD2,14,TGCGCCAGCAGCTTATCGGGGGGACTCTACGAGCAGTACTTC,CASSLSGGLYEQYF
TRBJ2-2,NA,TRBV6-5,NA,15,TGTGCCAGCAGTTATTTCCCAGGGCGCACCGGGGAGCTGTTTTTT,CASSYFPGRTGELFF
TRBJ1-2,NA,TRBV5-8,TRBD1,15,TGTGCCAGCAGCTGGGGACAGGGGGCTTACTATGGCTACACCTTC,CASSWGQGAYYGYTF
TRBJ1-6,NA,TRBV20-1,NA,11,TGCAGTGCTGCCCAGGGTTCACCCCTCCACTTT,CSAAQGSPLHF
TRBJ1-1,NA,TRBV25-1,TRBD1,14,TGTGCCAGCAGTGGGACAGGGGCGGGCACTGAAGCTTTCTTT,CASSGTGAGTEAFF
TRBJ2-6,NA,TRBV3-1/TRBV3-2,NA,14,TGTGCCAGCACCTCAAGCTCTGGGGCCAACGTCCTGACTTTC,CASTSSSGANVLTF
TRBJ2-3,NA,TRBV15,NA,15,TGTGCCACCAGCAGAGGAGGGGGAGGTACAGATACGCAGTATTTT,CATSRGGGGTDTQYF
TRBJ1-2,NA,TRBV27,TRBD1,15,TGTGCCAGCAGTTTAAGGGGACAGGGGGCGGAAGGCTACACCTTC,CASSLRGQGAEGYTF
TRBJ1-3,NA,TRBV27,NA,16,TGTGCCAGCAGTCCTTTCATGACCTACTCTGGAAACACCATATATTTT,CASSPFMTYSGNTIYF
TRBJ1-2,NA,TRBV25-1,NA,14,TGTGCCAGCAGTGAATCTGGAGGTAACTATGGCTACACCTTC,CASSESGGNYGYTF
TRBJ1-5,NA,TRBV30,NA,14,TGTGCCTGGAGTGGGATCGCACGAAATCAGCCCCAGCATTTT,CAWSGIARNQPQHF
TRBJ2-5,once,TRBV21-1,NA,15,TGTGCCAGCAGCAAAGCGCAACTAACCCAAGAGACCCAGTACTTC,CASSKAQLTQETQYF
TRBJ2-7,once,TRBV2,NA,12,TGTGCCAGCAGGGACAGTCTCAACGAGCAGTACTTC,CASRDSLNEQYF
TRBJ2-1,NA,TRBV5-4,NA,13,TGTGCCAGCAGCTTACCCATACTCAATGAGCAGTTCTTC,CASSLPILNEQFF
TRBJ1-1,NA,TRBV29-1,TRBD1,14,TGCAGCGCTCAACTACAGGGGCGGAACACTGAAGCTTTCTTT,CSAQLQGRNTEAFF
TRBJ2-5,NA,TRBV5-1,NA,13,TGCGCCAGCAGCCCGGGACCTGGGGAGACCCAGTACTTC,CASSPGPGETQYF
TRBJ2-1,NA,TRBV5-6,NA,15,TGTGCCAGCAGCCTGCAGGGGCTTACCTACAATGAGCAGTTCTTC,CASSLQGLTYNEQFF
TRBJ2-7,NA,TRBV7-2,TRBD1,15,TGTGCCAGCAGCTCCCGGGACAGGGGGATTTACGAGCAGTACTTC,CASSSRDRGIYEQYF
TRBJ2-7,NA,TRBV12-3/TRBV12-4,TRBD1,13,TGTGCCAGCAGCTGGGACAGGGTGAGGGAGCAGTACTTC,CASSWDRVREQYF
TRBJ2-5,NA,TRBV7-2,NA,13,TGTGCCAGTTCGACGGGGGCTGGAGAGACCCAGTACTTC,CASSTGAGETQYF
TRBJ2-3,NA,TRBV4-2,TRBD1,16,TGTGCCAGCAGCCAAGAGGTTGGACAGGTCACAGATACGCAGTATTTT,CASSQEVGQVTDTQYF
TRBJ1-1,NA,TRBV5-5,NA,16,TGTGCCAGCAGCTTGGCCACCCAGGGGCGGCACACTGAAGCTTTCTTT,CASSLATQGRHTEAFF